This is a list of T cell receptor beta chains from one sample in a study of blood T cell repertoires in COVID-19. Clones were read by immunoSEQ multiplex PCR, and TCRdb kept only the in-frame ones, dropping some. The top ten hold 2% to 2.5% of the sample, which has approximately 230,000 clones, 86% seen once. The material sequenced was peripheral blood. The receptors originated from a man aged 25-40 years who had recovered from COVID-19. The CDR3 runs from the conserved cysteine through the conserved F or W. The D gene is left open where the match is weak. The size of a clone is reported for some rows only, either as once, few or many, or as a class for expanded clones.

>TRBJ2-5|TRBV27|NA|NA
TGTGCCAGCAGTCCCCACGACAGGGCGGGACAGTCCCAGTACTTC
CASSPHDRAGQSQYF
>TRBJ2-7|TRBV7-9|NA|once
TGTGCCAGCAGCTCAACCTACGAGCAGTACTTC
CASSSTYEQYF
>TRBJ1-1|TRBV29-1|TRBD1|once
TGCAGCGTCGGGACAGGCCGAAGTGAAGCTTTCTTT
CSVGTGRSEAFF
>TRBJ2-7|TRBV30|NA|NA
TGTGCCTGGCCGCGGGAGCAGTACTTC
CAWPREQYF
>TRBJ2-1|TRBV24-1|NA|NA
TGTGCCACCAGTGATATCGATGAGCAGTTCTTC
CATSDIDEQFF
>TRBJ2-2|TRBV9|TRBD1|NA
TGTGCCAGCAGCGCTTACAGGGGGCGTTGGACCGGGGAGCTGTTTTTT
CASSAYRGRWTGELFF
>TRBJ2-2|TRBV4-3|TRBD1|NA
TGCGCCAGCAGCCAAGACTCAGGGGGACCCCATCTGGGGGAGCTGTTTTTT
CASSQDSGGPHLGELFF
>TRBJ2-1|TRBV24-1|TRBD2|NA
TGTGCCACCAGTGAGGCGGGGGGCCCCAGAGGGCAGTTCTTC
CATSEAGGPRGQFF
>TRBJ2-7|TRBV10-2|NA|NA
TGCGCCAGCAGGAACGGGTACGAGCAGTACTTC
CASRNGYEQYF
>TRBJ2-1|TRBV4-1|TRBD1|few
TGCGCCAGCAGCCCTGAACAGGGGACAAGGCACTACAATGAGCAGTTCTTC
CASSPEQGTRHYNEQFF
>TRBJ2-3|TRBV7-2|TRBD2|once
TGTGCCAGCAGCCCCACGGGACTAGCGGGGACTACGCAGTATTTT
CASSPTGLAGTTQYF
>TRBJ2-5|TRBV5-6|TRBD1|NA
TGTGCCAGCAGCCCTATGGACAGGGGAGAGACCCAGTACTTC
CASSPMDRGETQYF